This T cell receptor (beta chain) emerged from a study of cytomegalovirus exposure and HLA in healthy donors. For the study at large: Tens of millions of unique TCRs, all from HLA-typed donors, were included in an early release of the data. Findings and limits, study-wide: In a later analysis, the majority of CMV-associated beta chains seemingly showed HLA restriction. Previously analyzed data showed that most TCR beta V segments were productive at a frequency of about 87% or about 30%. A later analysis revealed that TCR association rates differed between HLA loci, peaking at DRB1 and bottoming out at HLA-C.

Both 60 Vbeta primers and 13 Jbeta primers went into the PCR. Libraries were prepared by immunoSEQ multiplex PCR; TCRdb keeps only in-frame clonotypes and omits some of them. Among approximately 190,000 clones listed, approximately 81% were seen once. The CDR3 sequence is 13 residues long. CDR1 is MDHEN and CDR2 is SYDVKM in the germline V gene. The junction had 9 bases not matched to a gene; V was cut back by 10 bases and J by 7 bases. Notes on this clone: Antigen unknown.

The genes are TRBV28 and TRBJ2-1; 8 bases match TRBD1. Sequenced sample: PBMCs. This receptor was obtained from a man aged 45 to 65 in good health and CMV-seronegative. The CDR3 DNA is TGTGCCATCCTACAGGGGGAGAGGAATGAGCAGTTCTTC. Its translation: CAILQGERNEQFF.